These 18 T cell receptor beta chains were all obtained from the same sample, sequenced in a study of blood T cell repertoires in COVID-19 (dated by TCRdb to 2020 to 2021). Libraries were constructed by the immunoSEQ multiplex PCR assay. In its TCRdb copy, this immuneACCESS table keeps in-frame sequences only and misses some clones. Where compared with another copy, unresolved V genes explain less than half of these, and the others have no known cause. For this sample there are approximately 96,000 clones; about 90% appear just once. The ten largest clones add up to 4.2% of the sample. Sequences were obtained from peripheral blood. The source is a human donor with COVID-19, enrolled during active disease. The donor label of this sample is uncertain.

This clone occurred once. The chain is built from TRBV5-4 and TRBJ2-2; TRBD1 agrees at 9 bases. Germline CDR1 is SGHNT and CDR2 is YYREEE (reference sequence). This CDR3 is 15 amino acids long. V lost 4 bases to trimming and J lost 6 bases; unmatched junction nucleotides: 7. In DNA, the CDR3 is TGTGCCAGCAGCAGCCGGGACAGGGTTCCCGGGGAGCTGTTTTTT. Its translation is CASSSRDRVPGELFF.

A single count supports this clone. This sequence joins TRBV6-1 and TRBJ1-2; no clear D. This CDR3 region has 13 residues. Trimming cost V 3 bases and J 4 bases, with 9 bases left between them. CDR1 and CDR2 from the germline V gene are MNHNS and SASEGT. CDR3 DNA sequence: TGTGCCAGCAGTGAGCGGGAGAGCTATGGCTACACCTTC. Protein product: CASSERESYGYTF.

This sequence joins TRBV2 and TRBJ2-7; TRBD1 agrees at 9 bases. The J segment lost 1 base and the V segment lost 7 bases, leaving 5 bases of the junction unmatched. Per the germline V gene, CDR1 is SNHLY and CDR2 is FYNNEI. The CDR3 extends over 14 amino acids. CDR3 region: CASNTGGASYEQYF. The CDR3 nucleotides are TGTGCCAGCAATACAGGGGGCGCGTCCTACGAGCAGTACTTC.

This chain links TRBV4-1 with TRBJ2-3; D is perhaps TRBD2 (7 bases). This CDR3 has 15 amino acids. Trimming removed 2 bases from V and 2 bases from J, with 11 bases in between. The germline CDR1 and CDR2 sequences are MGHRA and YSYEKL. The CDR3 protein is CASSQSAGATDTQYF. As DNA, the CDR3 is TGCGCCAGCAGCCAAAGTGCGGGGGCCACAGATACGCAGTATTTT.

The CDR3 DNA is TGTGCCAGCAGTGCTCCCGGGACAGGGGCGAATGGCTACACCTTC. Its translation is CASSAPGTGANGYTF. The chain couples TRBV6-6 to TRBJ1-2; 10 bases map to TRBD1. Looked up from germline, CDR1 is MNHNY and CDR2 is SVGAGI (reference sequence). After removal of 5 bases from V and 6 bases from J, the junction contained 9 bases not matched to a gene. The CDR3 runs 15 residues.

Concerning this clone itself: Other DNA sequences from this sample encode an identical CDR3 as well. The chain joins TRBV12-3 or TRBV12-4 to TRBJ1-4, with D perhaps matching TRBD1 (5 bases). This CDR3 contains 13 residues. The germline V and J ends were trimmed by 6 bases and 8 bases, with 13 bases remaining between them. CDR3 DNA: TGTGCCAGCAGCTGGGGGGTAGGGGAAAAACTGTTTTTT. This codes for CASSWGVGEKLFF.

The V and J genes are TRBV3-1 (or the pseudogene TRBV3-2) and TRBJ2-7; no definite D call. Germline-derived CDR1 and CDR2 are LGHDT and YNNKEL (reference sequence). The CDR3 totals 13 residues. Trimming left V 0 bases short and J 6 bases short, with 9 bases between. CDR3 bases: TGTGCCAGCAGCCAAGAAGAGATCACCGAGCAGTACTTC. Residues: CASSQEEITEQYF.

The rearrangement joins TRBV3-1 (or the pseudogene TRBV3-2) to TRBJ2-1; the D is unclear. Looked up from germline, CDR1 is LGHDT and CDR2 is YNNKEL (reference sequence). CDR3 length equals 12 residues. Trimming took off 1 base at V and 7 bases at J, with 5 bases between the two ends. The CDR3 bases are TGTGCCAGCAGCCAAGGCGTGAATGAGCAGTTCTTC. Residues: CASSQGVNEQFF.

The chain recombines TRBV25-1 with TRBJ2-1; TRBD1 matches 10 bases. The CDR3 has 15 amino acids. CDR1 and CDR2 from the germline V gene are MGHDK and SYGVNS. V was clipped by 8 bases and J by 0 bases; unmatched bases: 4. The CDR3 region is CASLRQGASYNEQFF. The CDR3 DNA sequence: TGTGCCAGCCTTCGACAGGGGGCCTCCTACAATGAGCAGTTCTTC.

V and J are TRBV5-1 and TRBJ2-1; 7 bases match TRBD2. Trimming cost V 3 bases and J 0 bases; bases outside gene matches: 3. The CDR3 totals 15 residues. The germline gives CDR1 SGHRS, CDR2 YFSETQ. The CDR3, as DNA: TGCGCCAGCAGCTCCGGGGGGAGCTCCTACAATGAGCAGTTCTTC. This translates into CASSSGGSSYNEQFF. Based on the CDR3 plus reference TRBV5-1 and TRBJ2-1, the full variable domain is KAGVTQTPRYLIKTRGQQVTLSCSPISGHRSVSWYQQTPGQGLQFLFEYFSETQRNKGNFPGRFSGRQFSNSRSEMNVSTLELGDSALYLCASSSGGSSYNEQFFGPGTRLTVL.

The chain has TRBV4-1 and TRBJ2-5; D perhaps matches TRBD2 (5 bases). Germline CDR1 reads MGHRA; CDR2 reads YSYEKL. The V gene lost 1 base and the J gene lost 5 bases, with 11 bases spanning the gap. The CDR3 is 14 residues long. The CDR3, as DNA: TGCGCCAGCAGCCAAGGAGGCGGGTCGGAGACCCAGTACTTC. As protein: CASSQGGGSETQYF.

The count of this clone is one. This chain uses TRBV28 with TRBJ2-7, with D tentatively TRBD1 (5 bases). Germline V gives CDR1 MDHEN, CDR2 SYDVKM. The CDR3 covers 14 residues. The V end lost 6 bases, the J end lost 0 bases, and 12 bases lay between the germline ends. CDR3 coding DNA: TGTGCCAGCAGAGGAACAGGAAACTCCTACGAGCAGTACTTC. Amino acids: CASRGTGNSYEQYF.

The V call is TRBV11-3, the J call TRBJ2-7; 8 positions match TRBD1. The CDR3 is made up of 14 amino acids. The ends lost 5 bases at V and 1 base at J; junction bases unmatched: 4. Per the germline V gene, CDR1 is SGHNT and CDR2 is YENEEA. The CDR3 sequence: CASSRDRSSYEQYF. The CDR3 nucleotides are TGTGCCAGCAGCCGGGACAGGAGTTCCTACGAGCAGTACTTC.

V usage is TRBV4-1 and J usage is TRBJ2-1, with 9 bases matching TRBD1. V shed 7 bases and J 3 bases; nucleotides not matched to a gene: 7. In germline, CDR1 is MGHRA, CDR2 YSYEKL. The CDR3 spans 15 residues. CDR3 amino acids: CASTGQGSVYNEQFF. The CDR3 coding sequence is TGCGCCAGCACAGGACAGGGGTCAGTCTACAATGAGCAGTTCTTC.

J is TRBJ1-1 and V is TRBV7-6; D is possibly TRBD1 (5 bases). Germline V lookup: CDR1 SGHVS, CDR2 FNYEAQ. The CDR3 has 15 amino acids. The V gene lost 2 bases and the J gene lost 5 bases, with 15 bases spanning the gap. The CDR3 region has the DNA TGTGCCAGCAGCTTACAAGAGACAGTCGGTACTGAAGCTTTCTTT. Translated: CASSLQETVGTEAFF.

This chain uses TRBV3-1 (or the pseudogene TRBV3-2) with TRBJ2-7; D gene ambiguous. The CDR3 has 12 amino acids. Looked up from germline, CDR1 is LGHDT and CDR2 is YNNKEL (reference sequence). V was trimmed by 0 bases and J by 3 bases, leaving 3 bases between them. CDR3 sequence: CASSQDSYEQYF. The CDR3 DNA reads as TGTGCCAGCAGCCAAGACAGCTACGAGCAGTACTTC.

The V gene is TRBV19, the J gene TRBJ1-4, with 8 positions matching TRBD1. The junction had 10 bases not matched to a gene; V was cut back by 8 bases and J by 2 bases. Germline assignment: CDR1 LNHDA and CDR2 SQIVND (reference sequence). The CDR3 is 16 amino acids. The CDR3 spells CASGGQDGQTNEKLFF. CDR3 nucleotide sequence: TGTGCCAGTGGGGGACAGGATGGGCAGACTAATGAAAAACTGTTTTTT.

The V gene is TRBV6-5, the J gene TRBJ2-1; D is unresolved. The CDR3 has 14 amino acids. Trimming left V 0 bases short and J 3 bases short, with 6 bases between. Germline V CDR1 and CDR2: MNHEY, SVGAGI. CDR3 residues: CASSYSRVYNEQFF. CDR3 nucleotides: TGTGCCAGCAGTTACTCGCGCGTCTACAATGAGCAGTTCTTC.